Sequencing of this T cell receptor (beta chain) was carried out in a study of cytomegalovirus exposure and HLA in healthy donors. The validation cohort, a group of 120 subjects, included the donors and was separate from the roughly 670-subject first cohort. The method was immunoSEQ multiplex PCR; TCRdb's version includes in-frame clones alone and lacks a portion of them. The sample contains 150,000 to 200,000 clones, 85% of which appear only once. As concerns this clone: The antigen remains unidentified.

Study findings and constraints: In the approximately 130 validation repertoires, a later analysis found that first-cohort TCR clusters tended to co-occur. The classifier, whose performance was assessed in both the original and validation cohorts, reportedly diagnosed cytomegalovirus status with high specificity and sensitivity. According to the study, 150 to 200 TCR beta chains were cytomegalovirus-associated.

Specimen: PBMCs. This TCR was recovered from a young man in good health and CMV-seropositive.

The CDR3 protein is CASSESTGDHEQYF. For the CDR3, the DNA is TGCGCCAGCAGTGAGTCTACAGGGGACCACGAGCAGTACTTC. The genes are TRBV10-1 and TRBJ2-7; 7 bases fit TRBD1. Germline lookup yields CDR1 WNHNN and CDR2 SYGVQD (reference sequence). CDR3 size: 14 residues. V was clipped by 0 bases and J by 5 bases; unmatched bases: 4.